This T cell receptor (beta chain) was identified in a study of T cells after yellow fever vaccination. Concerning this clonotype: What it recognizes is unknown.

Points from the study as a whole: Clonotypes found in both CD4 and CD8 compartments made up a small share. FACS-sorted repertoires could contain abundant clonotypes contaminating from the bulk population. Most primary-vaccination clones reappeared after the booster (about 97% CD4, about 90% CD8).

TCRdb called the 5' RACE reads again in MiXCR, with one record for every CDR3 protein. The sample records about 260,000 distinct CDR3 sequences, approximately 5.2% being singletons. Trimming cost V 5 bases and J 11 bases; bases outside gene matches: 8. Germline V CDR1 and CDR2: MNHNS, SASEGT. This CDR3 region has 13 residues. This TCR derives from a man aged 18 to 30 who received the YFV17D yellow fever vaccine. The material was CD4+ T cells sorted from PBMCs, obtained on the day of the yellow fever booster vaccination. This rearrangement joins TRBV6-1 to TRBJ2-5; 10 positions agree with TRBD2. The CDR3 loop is CASSIGLAVGQYF. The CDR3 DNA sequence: TGTGCCAGCAGTATTGGACTAGCGGTAGGACAGTACTTC.